This T cell receptor beta chain was identified during a study of T cells in localized non-small cell lung cancer. Regarding the study as a whole: The appearance of a median about 60 of the top 100 tumor clones was seen in adjacent lung. Because only a single region of the tumor was sequenced, heterogeneity remains possible. It was uninvolved adjacent lung that showed the highest T cell clonality, exceeding tumor. Longer overall survival was associated with a higher density of T cells in the blood.

TCRdb's table, derived via immunoSEQ multiplex PCR, lists solely in-frame clones and lacks some. The sample records fewer than 1,500 clones, around 22% being singletons. This clone was seen more than once but under ten times. The antigen is undetermined. V was cut by 6 bases and J by 5 bases, with 17 bases left in between. This CDR3 is built from 16 residues. The germline V gene has CDR1 MNHGY and CDR2 SAAAGT. The rearrangement uses TRBV6-8 and TRBJ1-6, with D hard to call. The sequencing here drew on lung tumor tissue, taken before any cancer treatment. This receptor was obtained from a male donor at least 60 years old with stage II lung adenocarcinoma. The CDR3 loop is CASRSGTDGNNSPLHF. The CDR3 nucleotides are TGTGCCAGCAGATCGGGAACGGATGGAAATAATTCACCCCTCCACTTT.